One and the same sample provided the 10 T cell receptor beta chains below, sequenced in a study of cytomegalovirus exposure and HLA in healthy donors. Both 60 Vbeta primers and 13 Jbeta primers went into the PCR. Libraries were prepared by immunoSEQ multiplex PCR; TCRdb keeps only in-frame clonotypes and omits some of them. The data hold 150,000 to 200,000 clones, with about four fifths observed a single time. The sequencing sample was made of PBMCs. These receptors all stem from a woman in her 50s in good health and CMV-seropositive.

The genes are TRBV13 and TRBJ2-1; 7 bases map to TRBD1. The germline gives CDR1 PRHDT, CDR2 FYEKMQ (reference sequence). The ends lost 5 bases at V and 5 bases at J; junction bases unmatched: 12. The CDR3 runs 16 residues. The CDR3 sequence: CASSPRQGRGHNEQFF. In DNA, the CDR3 is TGTGCCAGCAGCCCTCGACAGGGTCGAGGGCACAATGAGCAGTTCTTC.

The genes are TRBV7-8 and TRBJ2-3, with D possibly being TRBD2 (7 bases). There are 15 residues in the CDR3. Germline lookup yields CDR1 SGHVS and CDR2 FQNEAQ. Trimming took 5 bases from V and 3 from J, leaving 15 bases between them. The CDR3 DNA sequence: TGTGCCAGCAGCCGGGTGGGGGGGCCTACAGATACGCAGTATTTT. Translated, it gives CASSRVGGPTDTQYF.

The chain employs TRBV15 and TRBJ2-5, with TRBD1 identical over 11 bases. Per the germline V gene, CDR1 is LNHNV and CDR2 is YYDKDF (reference sequence). Trimming at V came to 0 bases and at J to 4 bases, leaving 4 bases not matched to a gene. The CDR3 contains 16 residues. CDR3 DNA: TGTGCCACCAGCAGAGAAGGACAGGGGGCAAGAGAGACCCAGTACTTC. Its translation is CATSREGQGARETQYF.

This chain joins TRBV30 and TRBJ2-3; 8 bases line up with TRBD2. Germline CDR1 is GTSNPN and CDR2 is SVGIG (reference sequence). Trimming cost V 0 bases and J 4 bases; bases outside gene matches: 6. The length of the CDR3 is 15 residues. The CDR3 nucleotides are TGTGCCTGGAGTGTGTCAGGACTAGCCTCAGATACGCAGTATTTT. Protein product: CAWSVSGLASDTQYF.

The chain couples TRBV19 to TRBJ2-5; tentatively, D is TRBD1 (5 bases). V lost 5 bases and J 1 base, leaving 11 bases between the germline ends. The CDR3 extends over 14 amino acids. Per germline, CDR1 LNHDA and CDR2 SQIVND (reference sequence). CDR3: CASSLTVLQETQYF. CDR3 sequence (DNA): TGTGCCAGTAGTCTGACAGTACTCCAAGAGACCCAGTACTTC. Drawing the rest from reference TRBV19 and TRBJ2-5, the complete variable domain is DGGITQSPKYLFRKEGQNVTLSCEQNLNHDAMYWYRQDPGQGLRLIYYSQIVNDFQKGDIAEGYSVSREKKESFPLTVTSAQKNPTAFYLCASSLTVLQETQYFGPGTRLLVL.

This clone has a single count. The rearrangement uses TRBV19 and TRBJ2-7; D unclear. The germline V gene encodes CDR1 LNHDA and CDR2 SQIVND (reference sequence). The germline V and J ends were trimmed by 4 bases and 10 bases, with 14 bases remaining between them. The CDR3 runs 12 residues. CDR3 bases: TGTGCCAGTAGTACGAGGCGCGGCGACCAGTACTTC. Its translation is CASSTRRGDQYF.

This clone has only a few counts. The gene calls are TRBV10-3 and TRBJ1-5; possibly TRBD1 for D (6 bases). The CDR3 sequence is 14 residues long. Trimming took 2 bases from V and 5 from J, leaving 10 bases between them. Germline V lookup: CDR1 ENHRY, CDR2 SYGVKD. CDR3 sequence reads: CAISEGTKDQPQHF. DNA of the CDR3: TGTGCCATCAGTGAGGGGACAAAGGATCAGCCCCAGCATTTT.

The rearrangement joins TRBV27 to TRBJ2-7, with D perhaps TRBD1 (6 bases). V gave up 0 bases and J gave up 3 bases, with 9 bases separating them. Germline V gene lookup returns CDR1 MNHEY and CDR2 SMNVEV (reference sequence). CDR3 length equals 14 residues. CDR3 DNA sequence: TGTGCCAGCAGTTTATCGGCAGGGGACTACGAGCAGTACTTC. Translating gives CASSLSAGDYEQYF.

The V and J genes are TRBV28 and TRBJ1-5; D remains ambiguous. This CDR3 region has 12 residues. Germline V gives CDR1 MDHEN, CDR2 SYDVKM. The germline V and J ends were trimmed by 5 bases and 3 bases, with 5 bases remaining between them. CDR3 loop: CASSILNQPQHF. The CDR3, as DNA: TGTGCCAGCAGTATCCTCAATCAGCCCCAGCATTTT.

This clone has just a few counts. DNA of the CDR3: TGTGCCAGCAGCCAAGACAGGGTAAACACCGGGGAGCTGTTTTTT. It translates to CASSQDRVNTGELFF. The rearrangement links TRBV28 to TRBJ2-2; 7 bases map to TRBD1. The germline CDR1 and CDR2 sequences are MDHEN and SYDVKM. The V gene end was trimmed by 6 bases and the J gene end by 2 bases; junction bases not matched to a gene: 6. The CDR3 contains 15 residues.